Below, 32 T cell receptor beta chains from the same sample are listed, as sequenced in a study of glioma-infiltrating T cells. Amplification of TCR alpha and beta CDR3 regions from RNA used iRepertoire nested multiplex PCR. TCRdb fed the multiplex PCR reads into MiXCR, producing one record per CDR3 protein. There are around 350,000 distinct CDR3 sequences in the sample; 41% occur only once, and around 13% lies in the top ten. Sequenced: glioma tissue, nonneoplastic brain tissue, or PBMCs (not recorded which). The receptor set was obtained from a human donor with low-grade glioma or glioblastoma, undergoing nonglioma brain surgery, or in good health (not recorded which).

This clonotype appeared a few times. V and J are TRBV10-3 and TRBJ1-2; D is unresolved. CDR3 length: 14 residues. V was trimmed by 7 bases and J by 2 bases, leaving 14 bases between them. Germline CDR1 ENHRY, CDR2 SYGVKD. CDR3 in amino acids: CAIKSDLENYGYTF. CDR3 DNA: TGTGCCATCAAGTCTGACCTAGAGAACTATGGCTACACCTTC.

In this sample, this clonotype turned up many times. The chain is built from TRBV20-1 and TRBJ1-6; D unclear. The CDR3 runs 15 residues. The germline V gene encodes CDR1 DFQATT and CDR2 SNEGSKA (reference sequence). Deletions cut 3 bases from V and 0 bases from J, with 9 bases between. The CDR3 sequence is CSASVGSSYNSPLHF. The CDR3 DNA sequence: TGCAGTGCTAGTGTCGGGAGCTCCTATAATTCACCCCTCCACTTT.

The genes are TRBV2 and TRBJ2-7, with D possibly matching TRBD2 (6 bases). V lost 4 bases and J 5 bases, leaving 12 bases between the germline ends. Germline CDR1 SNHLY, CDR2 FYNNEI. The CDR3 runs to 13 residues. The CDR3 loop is CASSARLDHEQYF. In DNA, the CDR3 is TGTGCCAGCAGTGCCAGACTAGATCACGAGCAGTACTTC.

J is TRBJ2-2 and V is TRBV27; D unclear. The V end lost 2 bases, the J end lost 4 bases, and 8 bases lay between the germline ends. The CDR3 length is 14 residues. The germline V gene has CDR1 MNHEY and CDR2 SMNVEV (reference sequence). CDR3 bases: TGTGCCAGCAGTTTAATAGTCAGCACCGGGGAGCTGTTTTTT. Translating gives CASSLIVSTGELFF.

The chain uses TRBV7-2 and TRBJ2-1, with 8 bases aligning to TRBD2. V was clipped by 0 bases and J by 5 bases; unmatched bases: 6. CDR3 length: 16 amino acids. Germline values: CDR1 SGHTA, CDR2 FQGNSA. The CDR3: CASSLARAGAHNEQFF. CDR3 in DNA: TGTGCCAGCAGCTTAGCTAGAGCGGGGGCCCACAATGAGCAGTTCTTC.

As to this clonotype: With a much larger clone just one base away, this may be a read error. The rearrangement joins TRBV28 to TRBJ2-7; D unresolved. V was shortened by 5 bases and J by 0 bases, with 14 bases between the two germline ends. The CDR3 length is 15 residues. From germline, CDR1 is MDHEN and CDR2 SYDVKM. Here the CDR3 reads CASSPSEVPSYEQYF. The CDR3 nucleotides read TGTGCCAGCAGTCCTTCGGAAGTTCCCTCCTACGAGCAGTACTTC.

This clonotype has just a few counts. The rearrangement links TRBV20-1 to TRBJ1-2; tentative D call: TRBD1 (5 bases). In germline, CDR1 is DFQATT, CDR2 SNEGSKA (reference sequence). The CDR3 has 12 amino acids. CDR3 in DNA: TGCATTCTAGACCGACAGAACTATGGCTACACCTTC. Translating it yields CILDRQNYGYTF.

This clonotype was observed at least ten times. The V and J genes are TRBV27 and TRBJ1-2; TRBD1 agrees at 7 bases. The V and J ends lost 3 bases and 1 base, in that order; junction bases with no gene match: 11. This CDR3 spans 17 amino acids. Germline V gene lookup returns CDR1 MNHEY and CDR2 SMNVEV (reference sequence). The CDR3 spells CASSLGGGDPHNYGYTF. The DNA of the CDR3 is TGTGCCAGCAGTTTGGGAGGGGGCGACCCCCATAACTATGGCTACACCTTC.

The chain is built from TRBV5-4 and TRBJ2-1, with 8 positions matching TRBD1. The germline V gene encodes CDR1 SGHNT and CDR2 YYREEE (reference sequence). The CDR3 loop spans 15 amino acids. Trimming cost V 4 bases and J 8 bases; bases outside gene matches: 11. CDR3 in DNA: TGTGCCAGCAGCCCCGAAAACAGGGGGAACTATGAGCAGTTCTTC. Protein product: CASSPENRGNYEQFF.

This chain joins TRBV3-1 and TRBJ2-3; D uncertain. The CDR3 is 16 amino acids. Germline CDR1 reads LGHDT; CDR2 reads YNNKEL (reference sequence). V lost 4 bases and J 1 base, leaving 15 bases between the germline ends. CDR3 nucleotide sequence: TGTGCCAGCAGCCGCTTGGTGGGAAGACGCACAGATACGCAGTATTTT. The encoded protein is CASSRLVGRRTDTQYF.

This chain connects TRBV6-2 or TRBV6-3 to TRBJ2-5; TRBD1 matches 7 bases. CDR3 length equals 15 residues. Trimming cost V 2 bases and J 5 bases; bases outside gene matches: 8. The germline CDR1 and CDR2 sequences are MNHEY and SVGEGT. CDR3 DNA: TGTGCCAGCAGTTACGGGACAGCCCGGCAGGAGACCCAGTACTTC. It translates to CASSYGTARQETQYF.

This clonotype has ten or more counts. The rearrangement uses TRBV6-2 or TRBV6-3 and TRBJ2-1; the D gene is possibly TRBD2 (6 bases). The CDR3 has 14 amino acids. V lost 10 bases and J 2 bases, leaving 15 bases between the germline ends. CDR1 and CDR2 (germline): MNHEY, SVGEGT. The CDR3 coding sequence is TGTGCCACTTCACGGGAGATGGCCTACAATGAGCAGTTCTTC. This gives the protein CATSREMAYNEQFF.

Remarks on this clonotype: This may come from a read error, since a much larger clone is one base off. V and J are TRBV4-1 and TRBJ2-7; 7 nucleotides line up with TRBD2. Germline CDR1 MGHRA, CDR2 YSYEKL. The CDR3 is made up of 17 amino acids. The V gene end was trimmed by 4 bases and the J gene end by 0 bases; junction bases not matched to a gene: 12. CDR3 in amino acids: CASSRELVGGDSYEQYF. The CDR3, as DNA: TGCGCCAGCAGCCGCGAACTAGTGGGAGGGGACTCCTACGAGCAGTACTTC.

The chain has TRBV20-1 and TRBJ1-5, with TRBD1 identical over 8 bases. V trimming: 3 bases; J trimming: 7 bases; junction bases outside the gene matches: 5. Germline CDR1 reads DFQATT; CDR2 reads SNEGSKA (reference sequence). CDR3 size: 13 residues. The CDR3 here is CSARDRVGQPQHF. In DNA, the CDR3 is TGCAGTGCTAGGGACAGGGTCGGCCAGCCCCAGCATTTT.

CDR3 sequence (DNA): TGTGCCAGCAGTTTTGGGGCAGGGGGTACTGAAGAGCAGTTCTTC. It is translated as CASSFGAGGTEEQFF. The chain links TRBV27 to TRBJ2-1, with 7 nucleotides matching TRBD1. Germline V CDR1 and CDR2: MNHEY, SMNVEV (reference sequence). The J segment lost 10 bases and the V segment lost 3 bases, leaving 12 bases of the junction unmatched. This CDR3 has 15 amino acids.

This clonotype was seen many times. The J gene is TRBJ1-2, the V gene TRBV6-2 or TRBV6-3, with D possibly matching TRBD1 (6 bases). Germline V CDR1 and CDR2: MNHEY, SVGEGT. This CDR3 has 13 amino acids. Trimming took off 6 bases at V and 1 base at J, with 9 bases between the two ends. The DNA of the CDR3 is TGTGCCAGCAGACAGGACAGTAACTATGGCTACACCTTC. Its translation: CASRQDSNYGYTF.

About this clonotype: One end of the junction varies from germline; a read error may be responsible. The CDR3 coding sequence is TGTGCCATCAGTGAGTCAGTGGGGACAAACTACGAGCAGTACTTC. The encoded protein is CAISESVGTNYEQYF. The chain recombines TRBV6-5 with TRBJ2-7; a possible D gene is TRBD1 (6 bases). Germline CDR1 and CDR2: MNHEY and SVGAGI. There are 15 residues in the CDR3.

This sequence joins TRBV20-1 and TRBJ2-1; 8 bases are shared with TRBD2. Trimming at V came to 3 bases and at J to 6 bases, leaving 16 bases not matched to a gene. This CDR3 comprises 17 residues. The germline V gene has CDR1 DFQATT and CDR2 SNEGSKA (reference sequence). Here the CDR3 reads CSASPVGGAGGGNEQFF. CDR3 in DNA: TGCAGTGCTAGCCCGGTCGGGGGGGCCGGTGGGGGCAATGAGCAGTTCTTC.

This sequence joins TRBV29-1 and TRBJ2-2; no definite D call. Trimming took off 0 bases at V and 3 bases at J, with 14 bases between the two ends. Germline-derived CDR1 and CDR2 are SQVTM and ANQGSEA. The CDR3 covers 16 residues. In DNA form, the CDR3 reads TGCAGCGTTGAAGATCGCCGTAGGCTCTACACCGGGGAGCTGTTTTTT. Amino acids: CSVEDRRRLYTGELFF.

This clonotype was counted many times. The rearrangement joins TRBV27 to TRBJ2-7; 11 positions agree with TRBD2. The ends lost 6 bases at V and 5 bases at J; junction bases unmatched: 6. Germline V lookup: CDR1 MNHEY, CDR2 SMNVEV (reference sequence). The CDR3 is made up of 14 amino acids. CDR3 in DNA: TGTGCCAGCAGGCTACTAGCGGGAGTTCACGAGCAGTACTTC. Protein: CASRLLAGVHEQYF.

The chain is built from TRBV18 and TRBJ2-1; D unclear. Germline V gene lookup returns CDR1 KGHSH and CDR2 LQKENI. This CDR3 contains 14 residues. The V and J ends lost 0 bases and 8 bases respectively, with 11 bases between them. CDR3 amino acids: CASSPPSLVYEQFF. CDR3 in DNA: TGTGCCAGCTCACCACCTAGTCTAGTTTATGAGCAGTTCTTC. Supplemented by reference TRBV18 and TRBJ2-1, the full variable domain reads NAGVMQNPRHLVRRRGQEARLRCSPMKGHSHVYWYRQLPEEGLKFMVYLQKENIIDESGMPKERFSAEFPKEGPSILRIQQVVRGDSAAYFCASSPPSLVYEQFFGPGTRLTVL.

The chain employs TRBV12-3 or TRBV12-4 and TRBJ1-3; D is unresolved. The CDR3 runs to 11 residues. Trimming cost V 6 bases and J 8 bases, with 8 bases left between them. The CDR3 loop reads CASSPSDTIYF. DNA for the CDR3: TGTGCCAGCAGCCCGAGCGACACCATATATTTT.

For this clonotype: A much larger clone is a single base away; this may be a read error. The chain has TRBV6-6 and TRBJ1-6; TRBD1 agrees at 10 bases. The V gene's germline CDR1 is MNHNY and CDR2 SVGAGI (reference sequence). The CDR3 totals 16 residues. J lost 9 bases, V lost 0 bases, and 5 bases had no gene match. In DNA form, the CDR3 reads TGTGCCAGCAGTTACTCGGAGTGGACAGGGGGTTCACCCCTCCACTTT. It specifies CASSYSEWTGGSPLHF.

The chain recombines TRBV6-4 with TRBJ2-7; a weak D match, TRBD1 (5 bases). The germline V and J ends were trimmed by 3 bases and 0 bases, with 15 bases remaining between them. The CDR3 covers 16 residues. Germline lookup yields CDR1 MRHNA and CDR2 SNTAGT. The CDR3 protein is CASSDPGLLDSYEQYF. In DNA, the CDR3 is TGTGCCAGCAGTGATCCAGGGCTCCTTGACTCCTACGAGCAGTACTTC.

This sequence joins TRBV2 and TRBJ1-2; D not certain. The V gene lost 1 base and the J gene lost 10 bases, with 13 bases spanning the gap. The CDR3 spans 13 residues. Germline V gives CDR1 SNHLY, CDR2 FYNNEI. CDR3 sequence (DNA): TGTGCCAGCAGTGAAGAGGGAGGGAATGCCTACACCTTC. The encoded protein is CASSEEGGNAYTF. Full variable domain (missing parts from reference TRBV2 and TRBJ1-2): EPEVTQTPSHQVTQMGQEVILRCVPISNHLYFYWYRQILGQKVEFLVSFYNNEISEKSEIFDDQFSVERPDGSNFTLKIRSTKLEDSAMYFCASSEEGGNAYTFGSGTRLTVV.

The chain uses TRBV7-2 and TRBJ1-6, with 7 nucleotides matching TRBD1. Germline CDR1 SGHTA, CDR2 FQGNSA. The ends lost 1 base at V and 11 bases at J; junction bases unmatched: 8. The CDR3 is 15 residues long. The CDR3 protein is CASSLGTGGWAPLHF. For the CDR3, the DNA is TGTGCCAGCAGCTTAGGGACAGGCGGATGGGCACCCCTCCACTTT.

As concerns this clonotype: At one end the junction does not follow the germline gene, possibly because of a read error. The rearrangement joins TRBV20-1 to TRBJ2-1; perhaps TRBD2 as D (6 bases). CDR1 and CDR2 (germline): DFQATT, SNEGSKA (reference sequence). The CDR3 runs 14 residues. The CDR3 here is CSGSRASSYNEQFF. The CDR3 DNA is TGTAGCGGTAGCCGGGCGAGCTCCTACAATGAGCAGTTCTTC.

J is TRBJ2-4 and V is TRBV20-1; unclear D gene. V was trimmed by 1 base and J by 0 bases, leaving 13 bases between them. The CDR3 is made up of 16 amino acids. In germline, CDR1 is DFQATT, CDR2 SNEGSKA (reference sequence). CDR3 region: CSARAKWGLAKNIQYF. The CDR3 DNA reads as TGCAGTGCTAGAGCTAAGTGGGGATTAGCCAAAAACATTCAGTACTTC.

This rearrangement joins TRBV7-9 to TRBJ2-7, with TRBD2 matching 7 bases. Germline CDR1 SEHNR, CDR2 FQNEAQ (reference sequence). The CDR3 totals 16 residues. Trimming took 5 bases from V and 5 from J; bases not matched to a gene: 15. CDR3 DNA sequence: TGTGCCAGCAGCCTATCCCGCGGGAGTGCGAGGGACGAGCAGTACTTC. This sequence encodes CASSLSRGSARDEQYF. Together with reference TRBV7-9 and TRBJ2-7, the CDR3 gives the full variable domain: DTGVSQNPRHKITKRGQNVTFRCDPISEHNRLYWYRQTLGQGPEFLTYFQNEAQLEKSRLLSDRFSAERPKGSFSTLEIQRTEQGDSAMYLCASSLSRGSARDEQYFGPGTRLTVT.

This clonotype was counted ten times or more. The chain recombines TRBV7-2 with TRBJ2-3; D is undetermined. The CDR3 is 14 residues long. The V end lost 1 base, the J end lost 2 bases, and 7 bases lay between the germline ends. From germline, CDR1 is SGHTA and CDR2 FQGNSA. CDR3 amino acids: CASSLGFSTDTQYF. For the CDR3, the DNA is TGTGCCAGCAGCTTAGGATTCTCCACAGATACGCAGTATTTT.

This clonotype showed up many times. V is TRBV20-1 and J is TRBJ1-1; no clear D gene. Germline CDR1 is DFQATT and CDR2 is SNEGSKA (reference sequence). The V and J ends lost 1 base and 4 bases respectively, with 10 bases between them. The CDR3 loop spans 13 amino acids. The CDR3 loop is CSARVGLGTEAFF. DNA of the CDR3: TGCAGTGCTAGAGTAGGGCTCGGCACTGAAGCTTTCTTT.

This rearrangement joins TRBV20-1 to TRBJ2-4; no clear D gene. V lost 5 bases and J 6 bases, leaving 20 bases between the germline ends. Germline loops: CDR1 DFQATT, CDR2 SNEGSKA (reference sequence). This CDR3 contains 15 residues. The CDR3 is CSAHDGEGRGNIQYF. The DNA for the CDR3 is TGCAGTGCTCACGATGGGGAAGGGCGAGGAAACATTCAGTACTTC.